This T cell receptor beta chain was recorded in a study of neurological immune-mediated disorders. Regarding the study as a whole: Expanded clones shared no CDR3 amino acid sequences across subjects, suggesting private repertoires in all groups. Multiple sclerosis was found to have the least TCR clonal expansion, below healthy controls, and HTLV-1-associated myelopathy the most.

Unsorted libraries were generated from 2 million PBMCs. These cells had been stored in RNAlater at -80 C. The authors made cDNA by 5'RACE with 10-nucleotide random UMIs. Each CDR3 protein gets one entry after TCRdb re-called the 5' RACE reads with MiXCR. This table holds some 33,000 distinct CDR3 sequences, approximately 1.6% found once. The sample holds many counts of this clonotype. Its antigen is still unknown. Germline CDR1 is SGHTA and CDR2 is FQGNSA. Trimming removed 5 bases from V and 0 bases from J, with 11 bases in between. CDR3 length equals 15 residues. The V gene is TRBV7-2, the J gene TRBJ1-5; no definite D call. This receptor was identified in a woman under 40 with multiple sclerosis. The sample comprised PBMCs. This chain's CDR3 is CASSPILYSNQPQHF. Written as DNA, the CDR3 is TGTGCCAGCAGCCCCATATTGTATAGCAATCAGCCCCAGCATTTT.